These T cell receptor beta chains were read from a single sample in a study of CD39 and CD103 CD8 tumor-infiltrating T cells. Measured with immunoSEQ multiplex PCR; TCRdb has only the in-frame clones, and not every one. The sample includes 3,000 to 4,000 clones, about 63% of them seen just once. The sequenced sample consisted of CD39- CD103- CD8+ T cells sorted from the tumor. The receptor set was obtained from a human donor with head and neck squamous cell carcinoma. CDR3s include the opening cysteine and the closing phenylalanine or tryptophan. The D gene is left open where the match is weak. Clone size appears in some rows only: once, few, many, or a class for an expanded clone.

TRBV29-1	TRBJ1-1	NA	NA	CSVEERGLTEAFF	TGCAGCGTTGAAGAGAGGGGTTTGACTGAAGCTTTCTTT
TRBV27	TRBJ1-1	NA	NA	CASGRRTEAFF	TGTGCCAGCGGTAGGAGGACTGAAGCTTTCTTT
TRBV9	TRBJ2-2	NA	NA	CASSEGWRGITGELFF	TGTGCCAGCAGCGAGGGGTGGAGGGGAATCACCGGGGAGCTGTTTTTT
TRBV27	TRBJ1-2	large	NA	CASSFAGPVWSPWGDYGYTF	TGTGCCAGCAGTTTCGCCGGCCCTGTTTGGTCACCCTGGGGGGACTATGGCTACACCTTC
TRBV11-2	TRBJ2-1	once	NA	CASSSTTDYYNEQFF	TGTGCCAGCAGCTCCACCACAGACTATTACAATGAGCAGTTCTTC
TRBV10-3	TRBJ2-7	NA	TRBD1	CAISEGTGGISYEQYF	TGTGCCATCAGTGAGGGGACAGGGGGCATCTCCTACGAGCAGTACTTC
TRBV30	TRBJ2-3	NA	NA	CAWSVFDSLSTDTQYF	TGTGCCTGGAGTGTATTCGACAGCCTTAGCACAGATACGCAGTATTTT
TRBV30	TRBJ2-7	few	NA	CAWSVRGYEQYF	TGTGCCTGGAGTGTACGAGGTTACGAGCAGTACTTC
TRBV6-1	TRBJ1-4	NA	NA	CASSESGGRFPVEFTNEKLFF	TGTGCCAGCAGCGAAAGCGGGGGGCGGTTTCCCGTCGAATTTACTAATGAAAAACTGTTTTTT
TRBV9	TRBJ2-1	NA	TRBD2	CASSTLTGGNEQFF	TGTGCCAGCAGCACACTTACGGGGGGGAATGAGCAGTTCTTC
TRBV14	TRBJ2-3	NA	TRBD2	CASSLTRTSSDTQYF	TGTGCCAGCAGCCTTACCAGGACTAGTTCAGATACGCAGTATTTT
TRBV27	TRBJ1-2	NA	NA	CASSLATGANYGYTF	TGTGCCAGCAGTTTAGCGACAGGAGCTAACTATGGCTACACCTTC
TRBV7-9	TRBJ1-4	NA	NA	CASSLGAGGPDEKLFF	TGTGCCAGCAGCTTAGGGGCTGGAGGCCCAGACGAAAAACTGTTTTTT
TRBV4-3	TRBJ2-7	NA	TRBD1	CASSQAGTGVSYEQYF	TGCGCCAGCAGTCAGGCGGGGACAGGTGTTTCCTACGAGCAGTACTTC
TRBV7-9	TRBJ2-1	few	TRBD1	CASSLWQGADNEQFF	TGTGCCAGCAGCTTATGGCAGGGGGCGGACAATGAGCAGTTCTTC
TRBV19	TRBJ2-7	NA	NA	CASSIAPRVEQYF	TGTGCCAGTAGTATAGCCCCTCGAGTCGAGCAGTACTTC
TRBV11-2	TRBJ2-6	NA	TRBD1	CASSSWTGSANVLTF	TGTGCCAGCAGCTCTTGGACAGGATCGGCCAACGTCCTGACTTTC
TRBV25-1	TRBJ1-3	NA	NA	CASSESFRSSGNTIYF	TGTGCCAGCAGTGAATCTTTCAGGAGCTCTGGAAACACCATATATTTT
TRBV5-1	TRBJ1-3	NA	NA	CASSFDTDPGNTIYF	TGCGCCAGCAGCTTTGACACGGATCCTGGAAACACCATATATTTT
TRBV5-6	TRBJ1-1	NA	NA	CASSSRHYEAFF	TGTGCCAGCAGCTCTAGACACTATGAAGCTTTCTTT
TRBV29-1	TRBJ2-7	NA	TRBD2	CSVDGLAGAYEQYF	TGCAGCGTTGACGGGCTAGCGGGGGCCTACGAGCAGTACTTC
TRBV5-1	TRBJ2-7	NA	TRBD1	CASSLDRALSYEQYF	TGCGCCAGCAGCCTGGACAGGGCTTTATCCTACGAGCAGTACTTC